This is a list of T cell receptor beta chains from one sample in a study of blood T cell repertoires in COVID-19. Generated by immunoSEQ multiplex PCR, the TCRdb table keeps only in-frame clones and is missing some. The sample contains about 140,000 clones, about 83% of which appear only once. Material: peripheral blood. These receptors were obtained from a woman aged 40 to 50 with acute or convalescent COVID-19. CDR3s include the opening cysteine and the closing phenylalanine or tryptophan. The D gene is left open where the match is weak. The size entry is marked missing in some rows and otherwise reads once, few, many or a size class.

d_call: TRBD1
clone_size: -
v_call: TRBV5-8
j_call: TRBJ1-2
cdr3_nt: TGTGCCAGCAGCCCGTTCGGACAGGGGGCTGTCTATGGCTACACCTTC
cdr3_aa: CASSPFGQGAVYGYTF

d_call: -
clone_size: -
v_call: TRBV9
j_call: TRBJ2-7
cdr3_nt: TGTGCCAGCAGCGTAGGGTCCGGTATTTCCTACGAGCAGTACTTC
cdr3_aa: CASSVGSGISYEQYF

d_call: -
clone_size: -
v_call: TRBV6-5
j_call: TRBJ2-3
cdr3_nt: TGTGCCAGCAGTTACTCGGGCACGAAGAGCACAGATACGCAGTATTTT
cdr3_aa: CASSYSGTKSTDTQYF

d_call: -
clone_size: -
v_call: TRBV5-6
j_call: TRBJ1-3
cdr3_nt: TGTGCCAGCAGCGTGACAGGATTTGGAAACACCATATATTTT
cdr3_aa: CASSVTGFGNTIYF

d_call: -
clone_size: -
v_call: TRBV2
j_call: TRBJ1-2
cdr3_nt: TGTGCCAGCAGTGAACTGGGGGGGGGTGGCATGGTGAACTATGGCTACACCTTC
cdr3_aa: CASSELGGGGMVNYGYTF

d_call: -
clone_size: -
v_call: TRBV6-1
j_call: TRBJ1-1
cdr3_nt: TGTGCCAGCAGTGAGAAAACAGGGAGGAACACTGAAGCTTTCTTT
cdr3_aa: CASSEKTGRNTEAFF

d_call: TRBD1
clone_size: -
v_call: TRBV7-8
j_call: TRBJ2-3
cdr3_nt: TGTGCCAGCAGCCGAGGCCGAACTGGGACAGCTAACACAGATACGCAGTATTTT
cdr3_aa: CASSRGRTGTANTDTQYF

d_call: TRBD2
clone_size: -
v_call: TRBV27
j_call: TRBJ2-7
cdr3_nt: TGTGCCAGCAGTTCCCACCTCTTTCTCGCGGGAGGTTCCTCGTACGAGCAGTACTTC
cdr3_aa: CASSSHLFLAGGSSYEQYF

d_call: TRBD2
clone_size: -
v_call: TRBV4-2
j_call: TRBJ2-7
cdr3_nt: TGTGCCAGCAGCCAAGATTTGGGGACTAGCGGGAGAGGGGCCTACGAGCAGTACTTC
cdr3_aa: CASSQDLGTSGRGAYEQYF

d_call: -
clone_size: -
v_call: TRBV7-2
j_call: TRBJ2-1
cdr3_nt: TGTGCCAGCAGCTTAGAACTAGGCGGGATCAAGATCTACAATGAGCAGTTCTTC
cdr3_aa: CASSLELGGIKIYNEQFF

d_call: TRBD2
clone_size: -
v_call: TRBV10-3
j_call: TRBJ2-1
cdr3_nt: TGTGCCATCAGTGGGGCTAGCGGCGGGGATGAGCAGTTCTTC
cdr3_aa: CAISGASGGDEQFF

d_call: -
clone_size: -
v_call: TRBV7-2
j_call: TRBJ1-4
cdr3_nt: TGTGCCAGCAGCTTAGGGGGGCTCAGTGAAAAACTGTTTTTT
cdr3_aa: CASSLGGLSEKLFF

d_call: -
clone_size: -
v_call: TRBV7-9
j_call: TRBJ2-3
cdr3_nt: TGTGCCAGCAGCTTATCAGGGGAGTGGGGCACAGATACGCAGTATTTT
cdr3_aa: CASSLSGEWGTDTQYF

d_call: -
clone_size: -
v_call: TRBV12-3/TRBV12-4
j_call: TRBJ1-5
cdr3_nt: TGTGCCAGCAGTTTCCGTGTCTATCAGCCCCAGCATTTT
cdr3_aa: CASSFRVYQPQHF

d_call: TRBD1
clone_size: once
v_call: TRBV10-2
j_call: TRBJ1-6
cdr3_nt: TGCGCCAGCACCACCCGGGACAGGGGTACTTCACCCCTCCACTTT
cdr3_aa: CASTTRDRGTSPLHF

d_call: -
clone_size: -
v_call: TRBV18
j_call: TRBJ2-3
cdr3_nt: TGTGCCAGCTCACCACCAGCTAGAACAGATACGCAGTATTTT
cdr3_aa: CASSPPARTDTQYF

d_call: -
clone_size: -
v_call: TRBV7-8
j_call: TRBJ2-5
cdr3_nt: TGTGCCAGCAGCCCCGGACAGCCCCAGGAGACCCAGTACTTC
cdr3_aa: CASSPGQPQETQYF

d_call: TRBD2
clone_size: once
v_call: TRBV7-9
j_call: TRBJ2-7
cdr3_nt: TGTGCCAGCAGCTTAACCAGCGGGGGGGCCTTCCACGAGCAGTACTTC
cdr3_aa: CASSLTSGGAFHEQYF

d_call: -
clone_size: -
v_call: TRBV4-3
j_call: TRBJ1-1
cdr3_nt: TGCGCCAGCAGCCAATTACGACATGAGAACACTGAAGCTTTCTTT
cdr3_aa: CASSQLRHENTEAFF

d_call: TRBD1
clone_size: -
v_call: TRBV18
j_call: TRBJ2-7
cdr3_nt: TGTGCCAGCTCACAGGAGACAGGGGGCGGCTACGAGCAGTACTTC
cdr3_aa: CASSQETGGGYEQYF

d_call: -
clone_size: -
v_call: TRBV12-5
j_call: TRBJ1-1
cdr3_nt: TGTGCTAGTGGTTCCCCCCCCGTGGGCATTGAAGCTTTCTTT
cdr3_aa: CASGSPPVGIEAFF

d_call: TRBD1
clone_size: -
v_call: TRBV28
j_call: TRBJ1-2
cdr3_nt: TGTGCCAGCAGAGAACAGGGGGACTATGGCTACACCTTC
cdr3_aa: CASREQGDYGYTF

d_call: TRBD2
clone_size: -
v_call: TRBV6-4
j_call: TRBJ2-1
cdr3_nt: TGTGCCAGCAGTGAGATTAGCGGGGGGGCTGGTGAGCAGTTCTTC
cdr3_aa: CASSEISGGAGEQFF

d_call: -
clone_size: -
v_call: TRBV7-3
j_call: TRBJ1-6
cdr3_nt: TGTGCCAGCAGCCCTGGGGGCAGCTCACCCCTCCACTTT
cdr3_aa: CASSPGGSSPLHF

d_call: -
clone_size: -
v_call: TRBV3-1/TRBV3-2
j_call: TRBJ1-2
cdr3_nt: TGTGCCAGCAGCCAGCGGGACCAATATGGCTACACCTTC
cdr3_aa: CASSQRDQYGYTF

d_call: -
clone_size: -
v_call: TRBV30
j_call: TRBJ1-2
cdr3_nt: TGTGCCTGGAGTGGACAGATAGCTTACTACTATGGCTACACCTTC
cdr3_aa: CAWSGQIAYYYGYTF

d_call: TRBD2
clone_size: -
v_call: TRBV27
j_call: TRBJ2-5
cdr3_nt: TGTGCCAGCAGTTACCAGACTAGCGGGAACCAAGAGACCCAGTACTTC
cdr3_aa: CASSYQTSGNQETQYF

d_call: -
clone_size: -
v_call: TRBV7-2
j_call: TRBJ1-6
cdr3_nt: TGTGCCAGCACAGTTTCCCCTAATTCACCCCTCCACTTT
cdr3_aa: CASTVSPNSPLHF